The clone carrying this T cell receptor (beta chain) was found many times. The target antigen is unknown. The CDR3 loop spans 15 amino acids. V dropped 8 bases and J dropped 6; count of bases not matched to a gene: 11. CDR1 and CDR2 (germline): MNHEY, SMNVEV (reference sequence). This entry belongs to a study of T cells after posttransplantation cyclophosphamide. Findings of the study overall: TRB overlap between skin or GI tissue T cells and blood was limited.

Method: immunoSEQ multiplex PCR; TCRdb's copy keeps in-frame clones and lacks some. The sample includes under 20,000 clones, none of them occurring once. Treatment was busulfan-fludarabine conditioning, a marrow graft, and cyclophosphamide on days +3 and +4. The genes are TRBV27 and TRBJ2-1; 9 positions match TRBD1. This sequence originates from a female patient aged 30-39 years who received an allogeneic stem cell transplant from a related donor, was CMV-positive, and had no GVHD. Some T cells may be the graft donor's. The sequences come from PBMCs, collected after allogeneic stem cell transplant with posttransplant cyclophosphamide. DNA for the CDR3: TGTGCCAGCGGAACCGGGACAGGGTGGCCCAATGAGCAGTTCTTC. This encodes CASGTGTGWPNEQFF.